Described below is a single TCR beta chain sequence and its context. This clonotype was found many times. The specificity of this receptor is unknown. One base away there is no much larger clone; base qualities are not given. The data were taken from a study of blood T cells in healthy people across ages (dated by TCRdb to between 2014 and 2017). About the investigation overall: In model experiments, template switching captured about one uniquely barcoded TCR beta cDNA molecule for every two T cells. Age-related changes in TCR beta repertoire diversity were measured in the study by deep sequencing normalized with unique cDNA molecular identifiers. Donors were grouped into four age groups: young (average 16 years), middle-aged (about 38), aged (approximately 67) and long-lived (around 80). To avoid experimental bias, donors of different ages were randomly spread across the sequencing lanes. The study analyzed two additional independent replicas of 1 million unique cDNA reads from the same blood draw for two donors, one aged 18 to 29 and one aged 80 or older.

Overall study results and their limits: Because donor CMV infection status was unknown, age-related changes in expanded clonotypes were potentially confounded. There was a strong correlation between observed TCR beta diversity and the percentage of naive T cells measured by flow cytometry. Observed TCR beta diversity per million T cells fell roughly linearly with age, and a significant reduction was already apparent by age around 44. The long-lived group showed more naive CD4+ T cells, fewer expanded clones and increased TCR diversity than the aged group, suggesting age selection. Conclusive comparison of naive and antigen-experienced compartments was prevented by the profiling of bulk unsorted PBMCs. Total diversity estimates from one million sequenced T cells were considered lower bounds and underestimates.

CDR1 and CDR2 are read off the germline V gene (reference sequence) as MNHNY and SVGAGI. The CDR3 spans 10 residues, from the cysteine through the phenylalanine. Here the CDR3 DNA is all that survives: 30 bases in frame from base 1. Deletion took 8 bases off V and 6 bases off J, with a span of 6 bases between the germline ends. Libraries were made using 5' RACE. The listed sequencing device is Illumina HiSeq 2500. A second about 6 to 11 cycle PCR used a sample-barcoded 5' primer and a J-beta primer mix. A unique molecular identifier was introduced onto each TCR beta cDNA molecule by a template-switch 5' adaptor carrying 12 random nucleotides. Each sample yielded at least 2.5 million CDR3-containing paired-end reads. First-strand cDNA was synthesized from all RNA with the Mint cDNA synthesis kit, primed by a TRBC-specific oligonucleotide. After uracil-DNA glycosylase treatment, a first 18-cycle PCR used universal primers M1SS and BC2_uni_R on all cDNA. The study's own analysis went as follows. For normalization, 1 million high-quality reads were randomly selected from each sample, with every read carrying a distinct molecular identifier. Reads with shared molecular identifiers were discarded instead of being binned into consensus sequences. MiTCR, with a Q25 quality threshold and the strictest error-elimination algorithm, was used for CDR3 identification, clonotype clustering and error correction. A nonparametric unseen species model with Euler transformation was used to estimate a lower bound on total TCR beta diversity. TCRdb reprocessed the public reads (quality trimming at Q25 with fastp, clone calling with MiXCR) and kept in-frame beta chains. Identical CDR3 proteins give one entry, which carries the most common genes and DNA. The V and J calls shown here were made by TCRdb, not taken from the authors' results. This sample comprises some 550,000 distinct CDR3 sequences, around 48% of them detected only once. Clones ranked in the top ten supply under 30% of the sample.

Donors were 39 systemically healthy Caucasian individuals from Russia aged roughly 6 to 100 years. Around 10 milliliters of peripheral blood were collected from each donor into EDTA-treated Vacutainer tubes. Ficoll-Paque density-gradient centrifugation was used to isolate PBMCs, with at least 6.5 million per sample. Total RNA, at least 6 micrograms per sample, was extracted from PBMCs with Trizol reagent. The percentages of naive CD45RAhigh/CD27high T cells were determined by flow cytometry on a PBMC aliquot from every donor. Here the chain combines TRBV6-6 and TRBJ2-3; no D gene call is confident. The source is a man older than 75 in good health. Specimen: blood. Here is the DNA: TGTGCCAGCGGGAAGGATACGCAGTATTTT. It encodes CASGKDTQYF.